This record looks at one T cell receptor beta chain sequence and its context. The use of a sample-barcoded 5' primer and a J-beta primer mix characterized a second PCR of roughly 6 to 11 cycles. The template-switch adaptor, which had 12 random nucleotides, put a tag on each cDNA molecule. TCRdb independently ran MiXCR on the 5' RACE reads; one entry per CDR3 protein. The repertoire includes some 1.6 million distinct CDR3 sequences, 34% of them detected once, and about 11% sits in the top ten. J lost 4 bases, V lost 3 bases, and 17 bases had no gene match. The CDR3 sequence is 19 residues long. Germline V gene data show CDR1 as SGDLS and CDR2 as YYNGEE. These data are taken from a study of blood T cells in healthy people across ages. Study in general: About one barcoded beta molecule per two T cells was captured by template switching.

The receptor comes from a woman aged 30 to 39 in good health. The chain is built from TRBV9 and TRBJ2-3; 10 bases fit TRBD2. The sequencing sample was made of blood. This chain's CDR3 is CASSARSGIAGGTADTQYF. CDR3 nucleotides: TGTGCCAGCAGCGCCCGAAGCGGAATAGCGGGGGGAACGGCAGATACGCAGTATTTT.